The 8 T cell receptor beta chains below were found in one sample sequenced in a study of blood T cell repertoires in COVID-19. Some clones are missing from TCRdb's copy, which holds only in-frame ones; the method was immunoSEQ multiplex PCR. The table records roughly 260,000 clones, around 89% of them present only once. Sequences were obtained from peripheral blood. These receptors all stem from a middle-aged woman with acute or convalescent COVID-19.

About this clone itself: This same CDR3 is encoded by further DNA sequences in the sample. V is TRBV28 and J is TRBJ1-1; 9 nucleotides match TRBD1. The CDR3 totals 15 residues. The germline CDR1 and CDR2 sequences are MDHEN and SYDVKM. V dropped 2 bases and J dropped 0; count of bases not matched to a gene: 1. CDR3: CASSLGQGLNTEAFF. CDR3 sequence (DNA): TGTGCCAGCAGTTTAGGACAGGGGTTGAACACTGAAGCTTTCTTT. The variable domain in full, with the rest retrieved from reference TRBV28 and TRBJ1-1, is DVKVTQSSRYLVKRTGEKVFLECVQDMDHENMFWYRQDPGLGLRLIYFSYDVKMKEKGDIPEGYSVSREKKERFSLILESASTNQTSMYLCASSLGQGLNTEAFFGQGTRLTVV.

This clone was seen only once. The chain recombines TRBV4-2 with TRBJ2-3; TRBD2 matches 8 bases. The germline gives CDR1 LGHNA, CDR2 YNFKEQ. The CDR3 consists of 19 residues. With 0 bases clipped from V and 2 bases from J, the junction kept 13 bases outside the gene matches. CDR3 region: CASSQDRGAGGANTDTQYF. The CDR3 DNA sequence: TGTGCCAGCAGCCAAGATAGGGGGGCCGGGGGGGCAAACACAGATACGCAGTATTTT.

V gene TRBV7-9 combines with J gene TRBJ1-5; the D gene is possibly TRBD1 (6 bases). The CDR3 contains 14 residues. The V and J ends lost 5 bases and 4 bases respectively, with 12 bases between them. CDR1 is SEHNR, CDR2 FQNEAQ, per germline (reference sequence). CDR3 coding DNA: TGTGCCAGCAGCACTCGGACAGTTAATCAGCCCCAGCATTTT. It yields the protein CASSTRTVNQPQHF.

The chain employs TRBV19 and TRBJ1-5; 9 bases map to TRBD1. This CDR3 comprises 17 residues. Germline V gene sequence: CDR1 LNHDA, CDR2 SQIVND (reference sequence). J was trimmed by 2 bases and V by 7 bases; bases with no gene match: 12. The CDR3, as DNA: TGTGCCAGTATTGCTGGGACAGGGAACGGGGGCAATCAGCCCCAGCATTTT. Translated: CASIAGTGNGGNQPQHF.

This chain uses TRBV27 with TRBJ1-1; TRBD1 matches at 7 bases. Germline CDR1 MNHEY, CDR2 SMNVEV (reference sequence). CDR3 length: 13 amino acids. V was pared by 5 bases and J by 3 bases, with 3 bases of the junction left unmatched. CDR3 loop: CASSPQGDTEAFF. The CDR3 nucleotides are TGTGCCAGCAGTCCCCAGGGGGACACTGAAGCTTTCTTT.

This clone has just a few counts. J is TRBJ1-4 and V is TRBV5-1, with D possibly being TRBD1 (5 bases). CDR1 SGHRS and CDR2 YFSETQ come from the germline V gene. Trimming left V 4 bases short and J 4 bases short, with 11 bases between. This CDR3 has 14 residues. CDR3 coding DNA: TGCGCCAGCAGCCTGAGACAGCGTAATGAAAAACTGTTTTTT. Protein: CASSLRQRNEKLFF.

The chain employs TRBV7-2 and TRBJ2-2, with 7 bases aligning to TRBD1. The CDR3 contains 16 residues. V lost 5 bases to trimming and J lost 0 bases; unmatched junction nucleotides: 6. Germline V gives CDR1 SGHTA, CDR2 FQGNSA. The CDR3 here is CASSLQGRTNTGELFF. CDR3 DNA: TGTGCCAGCAGCCTACAGGGGCGAACGAACACCGGGGAGCTGTTTTTT. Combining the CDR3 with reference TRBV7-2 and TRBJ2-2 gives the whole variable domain GAGVSQSPSNKVTEKGKDVELRCDPISGHTALYWYRQSLGQGLEFLIYFQGNSAPDKSGLPSDRFSAERTGGSVSTLTIQRTQQEDSAVYLCASSLQGRTNTGELFFGEGSRLTVL.

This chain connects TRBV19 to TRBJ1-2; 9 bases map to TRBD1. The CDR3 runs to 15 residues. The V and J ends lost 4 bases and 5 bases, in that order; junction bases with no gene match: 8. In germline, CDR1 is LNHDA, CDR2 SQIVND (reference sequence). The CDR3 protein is CASSRDRGLEYGYTF. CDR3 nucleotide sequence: TGTGCCAGTAGTAGAGACAGGGGGTTGGAGTATGGCTACACCTTC.